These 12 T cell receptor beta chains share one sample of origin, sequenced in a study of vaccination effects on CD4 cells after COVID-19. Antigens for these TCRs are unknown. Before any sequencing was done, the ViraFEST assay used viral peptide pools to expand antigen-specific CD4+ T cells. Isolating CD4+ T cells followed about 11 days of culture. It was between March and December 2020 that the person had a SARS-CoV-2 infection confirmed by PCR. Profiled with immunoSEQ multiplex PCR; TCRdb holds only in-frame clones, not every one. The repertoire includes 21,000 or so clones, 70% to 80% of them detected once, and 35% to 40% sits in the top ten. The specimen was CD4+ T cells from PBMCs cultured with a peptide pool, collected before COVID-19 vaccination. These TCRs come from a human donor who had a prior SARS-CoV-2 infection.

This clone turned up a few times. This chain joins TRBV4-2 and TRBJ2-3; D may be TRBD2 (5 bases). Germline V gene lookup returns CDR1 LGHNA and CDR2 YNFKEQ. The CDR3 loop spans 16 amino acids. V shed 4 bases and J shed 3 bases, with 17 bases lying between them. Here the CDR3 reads CASSPNRMTNTDTQYF. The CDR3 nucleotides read TGTGCCAGCAGCCCCAACCGTATGACTAATACAGATACGCAGTATTTT.

The CDR3 DNA sequence: TGTGCCAGCAGTCGACAGCTGTACCAAGAGACCCAGTACTTC. It translates to CASSRQLYQETQYF. This chain uses TRBV6-5 with TRBJ2-5; D is possibly TRBD1 (5 bases). The CDR3 is 14 amino acids. Germline-derived CDR1 and CDR2 are MNHEY and SVGAGI. Trimming took 5 bases from V and 0 from J, leaving 10 bases between them.

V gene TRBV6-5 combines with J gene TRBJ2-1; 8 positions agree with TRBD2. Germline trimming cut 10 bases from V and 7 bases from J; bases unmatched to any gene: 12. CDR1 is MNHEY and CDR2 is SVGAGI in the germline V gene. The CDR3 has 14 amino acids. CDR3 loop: CATSRTSGGNEQFF. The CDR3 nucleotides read TGTGCCACAAGCAGAACTAGCGGTGGAAATGAGCAGTTCTTC.

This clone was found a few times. In DNA form, the CDR3 reads TGTGCTAGTGGTTTGGTACTGGTGGGAGCGGGCTCCTACGAGCAGTACTTC. This encodes CASGLVLVGAGSYEQYF. The rearrangement joins TRBV12-5 to TRBJ2-7, with a weak D call TRBD2 (6 bases). Trimming removed 0 bases from V and 0 bases from J, with 15 bases in between. The CDR3 runs 17 residues. Germline V gene lookup returns CDR1 LGHNT and CDR2 FRNRAP.

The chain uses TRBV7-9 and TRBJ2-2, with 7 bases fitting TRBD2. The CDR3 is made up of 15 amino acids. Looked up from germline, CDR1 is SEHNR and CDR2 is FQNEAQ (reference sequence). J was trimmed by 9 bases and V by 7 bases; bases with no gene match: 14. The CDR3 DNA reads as TGTGCCAGCACCTTTAACAGGCCGGGGGGTCGGGAGCTGTTTTTT. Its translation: CASTFNRPGGRELFF.

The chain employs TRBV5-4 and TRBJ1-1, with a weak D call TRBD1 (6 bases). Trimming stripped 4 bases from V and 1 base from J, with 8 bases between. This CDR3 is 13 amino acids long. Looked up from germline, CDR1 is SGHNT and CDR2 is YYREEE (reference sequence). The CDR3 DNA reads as TGTGCCAGCAGCGTACAGGGGAACACTGAAGCTTTCTTT. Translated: CASSVQGNTEAFF. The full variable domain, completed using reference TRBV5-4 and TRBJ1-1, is ETGVTQSPTHLIKTRGQQVTLRCSSQSGHNTVSWYQQALGQGPQFIFQYYREEENGRGNFPPRFSGLQFPNYSSELNVNALELDDSALYLCASSVQGNTEAFFGQGTRLTVV.

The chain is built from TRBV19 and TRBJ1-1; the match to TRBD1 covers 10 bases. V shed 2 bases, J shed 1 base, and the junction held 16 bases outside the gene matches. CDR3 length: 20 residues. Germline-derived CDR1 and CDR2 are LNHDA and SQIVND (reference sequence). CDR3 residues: CASSISSLWDRGIPNTEAFF. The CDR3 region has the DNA TGTGCCAGTAGTATAAGTAGTCTTTGGGACAGGGGAATCCCGAACACTGAAGCTTTCTTT.

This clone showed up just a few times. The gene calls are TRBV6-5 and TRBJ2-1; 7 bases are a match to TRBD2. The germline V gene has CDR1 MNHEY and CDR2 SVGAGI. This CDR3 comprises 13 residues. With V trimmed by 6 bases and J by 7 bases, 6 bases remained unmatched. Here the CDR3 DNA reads TGTGCCAGCAGAAGACTAGCCCGGAATGAGCAGTTCTTC. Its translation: CASRRLARNEQFF.

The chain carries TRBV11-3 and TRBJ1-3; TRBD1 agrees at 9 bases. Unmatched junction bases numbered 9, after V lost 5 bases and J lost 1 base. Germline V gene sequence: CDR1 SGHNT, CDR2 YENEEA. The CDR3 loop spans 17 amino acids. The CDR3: CASSLRQGGFSGNTIYF. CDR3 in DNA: TGTGCCAGCAGCCTGAGACAGGGGGGTTTTTCTGGAAACACCATATATTTT.

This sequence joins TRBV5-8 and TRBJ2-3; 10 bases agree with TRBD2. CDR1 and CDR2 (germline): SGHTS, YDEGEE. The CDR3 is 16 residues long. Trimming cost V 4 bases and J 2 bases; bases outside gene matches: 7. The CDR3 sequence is CASSPLAGGYTDTQYF. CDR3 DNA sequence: TGTGCCAGCAGCCCATTAGCGGGGGGATACACAGATACGCAGTATTTT.

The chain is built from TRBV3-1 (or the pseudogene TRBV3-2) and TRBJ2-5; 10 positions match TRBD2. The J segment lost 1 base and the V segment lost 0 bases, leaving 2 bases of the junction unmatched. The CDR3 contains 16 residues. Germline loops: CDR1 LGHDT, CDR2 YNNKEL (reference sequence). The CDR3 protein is CASSQDASGGQETQYF. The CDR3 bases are TGTGCCAGCAGCCAAGATGCTAGCGGGGGCCAAGAGACCCAGTACTTC.

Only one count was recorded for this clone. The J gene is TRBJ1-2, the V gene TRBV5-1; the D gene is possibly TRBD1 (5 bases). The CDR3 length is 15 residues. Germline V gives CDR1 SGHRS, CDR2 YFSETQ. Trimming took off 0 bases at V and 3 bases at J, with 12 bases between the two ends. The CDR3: CASSLGQGSYYGYTF. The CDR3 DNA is TGCGCCAGCAGCTTGGGGCAGGGTAGTTACTATGGCTACACCTTC.